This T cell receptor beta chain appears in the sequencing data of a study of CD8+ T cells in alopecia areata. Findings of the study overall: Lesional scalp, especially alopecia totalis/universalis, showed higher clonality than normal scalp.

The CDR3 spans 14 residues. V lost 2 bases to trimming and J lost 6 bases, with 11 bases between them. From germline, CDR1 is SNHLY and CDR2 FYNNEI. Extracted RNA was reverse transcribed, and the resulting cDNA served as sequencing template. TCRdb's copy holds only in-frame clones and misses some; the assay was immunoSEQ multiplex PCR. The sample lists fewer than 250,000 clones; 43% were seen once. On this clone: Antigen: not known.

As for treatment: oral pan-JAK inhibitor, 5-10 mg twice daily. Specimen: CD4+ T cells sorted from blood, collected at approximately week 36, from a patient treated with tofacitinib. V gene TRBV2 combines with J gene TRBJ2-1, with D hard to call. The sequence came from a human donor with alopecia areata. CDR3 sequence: CASSEQPQSNEQFF. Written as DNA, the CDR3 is TGTGCCAGCAGTGAACAGCCCCAATCCAATGAGCAGTTCTTC. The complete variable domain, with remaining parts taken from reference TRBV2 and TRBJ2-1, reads EPEVTQTPSHQVTQMGQEVILRCVPISNHLYFYWYRQILGQKVEFLVSFYNNEISEKSEIFDDQFSVERPDGSNFTLKIRSTKLEDSAMYFCASSEQPQSNEQFFGPGTRLTVL.